This entry is about one T cell receptor (beta chain). Its target is not known. Relative to the germline gene, one junction end is altered; a read error may explain this. The entry originates in a study of siplizumab effects on memory and regulatory T cells. Findings and caveats of the study: Siplizumab produced a significant reduction in alloreactive sequences that were traceable to unstimulated CD4+ memory cells.

Profiled with immunoSEQ multiplex PCR; TCRdb holds only in-frame clones, not every one. The table has approximately 100,000 clones, 90% to 95% seen once. The CDR3 contains 12 residues. CDR1 and CDR2 from the germline V gene are SGHRS and YFSETQ. The chain recombines TRBV5-1 with TRBJ1-2; the match to TRBD1 covers 9 bases. Sequenced input: Tregs sorted from blood. This receptor was taken from a human donor in good health. The CDR3 here is CATSGTGNGYTF. CDR3 nucleotides: TGCGCCACCAGCGGGACAGGGAATGGCTACACCTTC.